This entry is about one T cell receptor (beta chain). Trimming at V came to 3 bases and at J to 8 bases, leaving 3 bases not matched to a gene. Germline CDR1 is SGHTS and CDR2 is YDEGEE. This CDR3 comprises 14 residues. These data belong to a study of blood T cell repertoires in COVID-19. Across the study: The United States, Italy and Spain provided the acute and convalescent COVID-19 samples. T cells, B-cell-depleted T cells, or PBMCs supplied cDNA or gDNA.

Per the original data handling: Estimated nucleated cell counts came from reference gene primer amplification. Method: immunoSEQ multiplex PCR; TCRdb's copy keeps in-frame clones and lacks some. The V and J calls and the clone size are those of that table, but D and trimming were determined from the DNA. The repertoire holds some 100,000 clones, with 81% as singletons. V and J are TRBV5-8 and TRBJ1-5; 12 nucleotides align to TRBD1. The sequenced sample was peripheral blood. This sequence was found in a human donor in a cohort sampled during active COVID-19. The CDR3, as DNA: TGTGCCAGCAGCTGGGACAGGGGGCTCGAGCCCCAGCATTTT. As protein: CASSWDRGLEPQHF.